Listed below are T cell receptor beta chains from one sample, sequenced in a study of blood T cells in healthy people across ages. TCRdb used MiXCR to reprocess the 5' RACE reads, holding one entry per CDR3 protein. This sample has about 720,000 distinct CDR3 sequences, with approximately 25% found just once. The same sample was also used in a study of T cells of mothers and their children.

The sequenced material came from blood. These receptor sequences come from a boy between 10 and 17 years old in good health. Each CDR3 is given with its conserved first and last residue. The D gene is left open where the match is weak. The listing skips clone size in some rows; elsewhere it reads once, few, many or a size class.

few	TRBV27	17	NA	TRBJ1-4	TGTGCCAGCAGTTCGCGGGGGCTAACAGGGCCGGGTGAAAAACTGTTTTTT	CASSSRGLTGPGEKLFF
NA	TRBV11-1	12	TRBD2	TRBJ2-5	TGTGCCAGCAGCTCCTTTAGCGGGAGGGAGATCTTC	CASSSFSGREIF
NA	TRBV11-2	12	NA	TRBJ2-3	TGTGCCAGCAGAATGGAGGGAGATACGCAGTATTTT	CASRMEGDTQYF
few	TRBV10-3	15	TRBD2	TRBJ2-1	TGTGCCATCAGTGTGCGGGAGGCCAGGTGGGATGAGCAGTTCTTC	CAISVREARWDEQFF
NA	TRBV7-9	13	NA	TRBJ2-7	TGTGCCAGCAGCTCCGACGACGGCTACGAGCAGTACTTC	CASSSDDGYEQYF
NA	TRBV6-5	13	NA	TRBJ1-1	TGTGCCAGCAGTCTTTACATGAACACTGAAGCTTTCTTT	CASSLYMNTEAFF
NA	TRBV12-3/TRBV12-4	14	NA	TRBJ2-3	TGTGCCAGCAGTCCATTGAGGGGGGGGTATACGCAGTATTTT	CASSPLRGGYTQYF
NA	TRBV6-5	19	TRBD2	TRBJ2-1	TGTGCCAGCAGTTACTCAACCTTAGCCCCAGCGGGAGCATACAATGAGCAGTTCTTC	CASSYSTLAPAGAYNEQFF
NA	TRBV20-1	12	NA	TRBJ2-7	TGCAGTGCGTATCGGGACCAATACGAGCAGTACTTC	CSAYRDQYEQYF
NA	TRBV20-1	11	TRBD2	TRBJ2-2	TGCAGTGCCGGGAGGGCCGGGGAGCTGTTTTTT	CSAGRAGELFF
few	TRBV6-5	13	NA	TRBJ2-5	TGTGCCAGCACTACGGGACAAGAAGTGACCCAGTACTTC	CASTTGQEVTQYF
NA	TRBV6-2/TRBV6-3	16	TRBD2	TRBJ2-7	TGTGCCAGCAGTTACTCGCGACTAGCAGGCTCCTACGAGCAGTACTTC	CASSYSRLAGSYEQYF
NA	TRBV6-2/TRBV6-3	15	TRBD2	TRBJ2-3	TGTGCCAGCAGTAGACTAGCGGCTAGCACAGATACGCAGTATTTT	CASSRLAASTDTQYF
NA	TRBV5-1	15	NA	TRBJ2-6	TGCGCCAGCAGGACAGATATCTCTGGGGCCAACGTCCTGACTTTC	CASRTDISGANVLTF
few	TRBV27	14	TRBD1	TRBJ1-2	TGTGCCAGCAGTTACCAGGGGGCATTGGGTGGCTACACCTTC	CASSYQGALGGYTF
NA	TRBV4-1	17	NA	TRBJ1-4	TGCGCCAGCAGCCAAGTAAGGGGGTCCCAAGGGAATGAAAAACTGTTTTTT	CASSQVRGSQGNEKLFF
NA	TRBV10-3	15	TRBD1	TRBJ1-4	TGTGCCATCAGTGAGAAGACAGGGGGTGGAGAAAAAATGTTTTTT	CAISEKTGGGEKMFF
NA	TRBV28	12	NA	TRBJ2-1	TGTGCCAGCAGTTTAATACCAGGGGAGCAGTTCTTC	CASSLIPGEQFF
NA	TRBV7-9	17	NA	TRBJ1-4	TGTGCCAGCAGCTTAGTAGGAGAGGGACCCGAAAATGAAAAACTGTTTTTT	CASSLVGEGPENEKLFF
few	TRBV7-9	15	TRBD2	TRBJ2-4	TGTGCCAGCAGCTTAGTAGCGGGAGGGCAAAACATTCAGTACTTC	CASSLVAGGQNIQYF
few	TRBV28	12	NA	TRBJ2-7	TGTGCCAGCAAGGGGAGCTCCTACGAGCAGTACTTC	CASKGSSYEQYF
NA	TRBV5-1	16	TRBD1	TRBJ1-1	TGCGCCAGCAGCTTGGGGTATGGACAGGAGAACACTGAAGCTTTCTTT	CASSLGYGQENTEAFF
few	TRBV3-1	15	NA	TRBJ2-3	TGTGCCAGCAGCCAGCGAACGGAAAGCACAGATACGCAGTATTTT	CASSQRTESTDTQYF
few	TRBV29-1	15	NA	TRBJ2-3	TGCAGCGTTCTGAGCCCTAGCGATTTCGCAGATACGCAGTATTTT	CSVLSPSDFADTQYF
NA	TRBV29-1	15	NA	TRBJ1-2	TGCAGCGTTGAAGTCGGGGCTGGAGGGGGCTATGGCTACACCTTC	CSVEVGAGGGYGYTF
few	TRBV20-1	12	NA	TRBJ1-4	TGCAGTGCTAGAGGGGGCACAGAAAAACTGTTTTTT	CSARGGTEKLFF
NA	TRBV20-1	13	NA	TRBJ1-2	TGCAGTGCTATGAGGGCAGGGGACTATGGCTACACCTTC	CSAMRAGDYGYTF
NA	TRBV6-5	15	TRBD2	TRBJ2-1	TGTGCCAGCAGTTACTCCAACCAGGGACTAGCGGGCCGTCACTTC	CASSYSNQGLAGRHF